One and the same sample provided the 3 T cell receptor beta chains below, sequenced in a study of post-analysis software for immune sequencing data. The antigens these receptors bind are not known. Study-wide results and caveats: About five TRBV segments, including TRBV5-6, TRBV5-1 and TRBV20-1, were more frequent in patients than controls.

Presence of unique molecular identifiers characterized the TCR beta cDNA libraries. MiXCR, applied by TCRdb to the PCR reads, yields one record per CDR3 protein. The top ten hold 1.7% of the sample, which has roughly 620,000 distinct CDR3 sequences, about 40% seen once. The sample was blood. The receptor set was obtained from a girl between 10 and 17 years old with multiple sclerosis.

This clonotype was detected many times. This rearrangement joins TRBV6-6 to TRBJ2-7, with D perhaps TRBD1 (6 bases). CDR1 and CDR2 (germline): MNHNY, SVGAGI (reference sequence). V lost 6 bases and J lost 4, with 10 bases in between. CDR3 length: 12 amino acids. Here the CDR3 DNA reads TGTGCCAGCAGCCCCGGACAGTACGAGCAGTACTTC. It translates to CASSPGQYEQYF.

The chain links TRBV5-1 to TRBJ2-3; 9 positions agree with TRBD1. The CDR3 extends over 14 amino acids. In germline, CDR1 is SGHRS, CDR2 YFSETQ. J lost 3 bases, V lost 4 bases, and 3 bases had no gene match. The CDR3 DNA reads TGCGCCAGCAGCGGGACAGGGAATACAGATACGCAGTATTTT. This sequence encodes CASSGTGNTDTQYF.

This clonotype was counted between two and nine times. The CDR3 nucleotides are TGTGCCAGCAGCCACCGAACCATGTCGGAGACCCAGTACTTC. This gives the protein CASSHRTMSETQYF. This chain joins TRBV7-2 and TRBJ2-5; D is unclear. The CDR3 consists of 14 residues. Germline CDR1 is SGHTA and CDR2 is FQGNSA. V was cut by 5 bases and J by 5 bases, with 15 bases left in between.